One TCR beta chain is described in this entry. This CDR3 is also generated by other DNA sequences in the sample. J was trimmed by 9 bases and V by 8 bases; bases with no gene match: 7. CDR3 size: 13 residues. Per germline, CDR1 SNHLY and CDR2 FYNNEI. The data belong to a study of blood T cell repertoires in COVID-19. Across the whole study: Sites across the United States, Italy and Spain contributed samples from acute and convalescent COVID-19.

Per the original methods: It was from reference gene primer amplification that nucleated cell counts were estimated. TCRdb's table, derived via immunoSEQ multiplex PCR, lists solely in-frame clones and lacks some. The V and J calls and clone size are taken from that table; D and trimming were inferred from the DNA. This table holds 200,000 or so clones, around four fifths found once. The clonotype was recovered from a human donor with acute or convalescent COVID-19. The donor label of this sample is uncertain. Material: peripheral blood. This chain connects TRBV2 to TRBJ2-1; 10 nucleotides match TRBD2. CDR3 DNA: TGTGCCAGCGAGAGGACTAGCGGACTTGAGCAGTTCTTC. It yields the protein CASERTSGLEQFF.